The TCR beta chain under discussion was sequenced for a study of shared clonotypes between healthy human individuals. Germline CDR1 and CDR2: SEHNR and FQNEAQ (reference sequence). This CDR3 comprises 14 residues. Trimming cost V 3 bases and J 9 bases; bases outside gene matches: 8. Clones were sequenced by immunoSEQ multiplex PCR, and TCRdb holds only the in-frame ones, with some missing. The profile shows approximately 1,000,000 clones, about 84% of them singletons. Sequenced input: memory CD4+ T cells from PBMCs. Subset reported: CD45RA-negative fraction. The chain couples TRBV7-9 to TRBJ2-1, with 7 bases aligning to TRBD2. The sequence came from a man aged 18 to 29 in good health. Some clones in this sample may be carry-over from other donors' samples. CDR3 nucleotides: TGTGCCAGCAGCTTCGGGCGGGAGATAGGTGAGCAGTTCTTC. This gives the protein CASSFGREIGEQFF. Drawing the rest from reference TRBV7-9 and TRBJ2-1, the complete variable domain is DTGVSQNPRHKITKRGQNVTFRCDPISEHNRLYWYRQTLGQGPEFLTYFQNEAQLEKSRLLSDRFSAERPKGSFSTLEIQRTEQGDSAMYLCASSFGREIGEQFFGPGTRLTVL.